The source of this TCR beta chain is a study of blood T cell repertoires in COVID-19. Participants reported their clinical history, and cohort assignment relied on those reports. The CDR3 spans 17 residues. Germline V gene data show CDR1 as LGHDT and CDR2 as YNNKEL (reference sequence). V dropped 1 base and J dropped 10; count of bases not matched to a gene: 11. Only in-frame clones appear in the TCRdb table, and some are missing; sequencing was by immunoSEQ multiplex PCR. This table has more than 150,000 clones, approximately 80% appearing once. The sequenced sample was PBMCs or T cells enriched from blood (not recorded which). The chain employs TRBV3-1 (or the pseudogene TRBV3-2) and TRBJ1-6, with 9 bases fitting TRBD1. This TCR derives from a woman in her sixties or seventies who had recovered from COVID-19. CDR3 nucleotide sequence: TGTGCCAGCAGCCAAGGCCTCCCGGGACAGGGAGGATCACCCCTCCACTTT. This codes for CASSQGLPGQGGSPLHF.